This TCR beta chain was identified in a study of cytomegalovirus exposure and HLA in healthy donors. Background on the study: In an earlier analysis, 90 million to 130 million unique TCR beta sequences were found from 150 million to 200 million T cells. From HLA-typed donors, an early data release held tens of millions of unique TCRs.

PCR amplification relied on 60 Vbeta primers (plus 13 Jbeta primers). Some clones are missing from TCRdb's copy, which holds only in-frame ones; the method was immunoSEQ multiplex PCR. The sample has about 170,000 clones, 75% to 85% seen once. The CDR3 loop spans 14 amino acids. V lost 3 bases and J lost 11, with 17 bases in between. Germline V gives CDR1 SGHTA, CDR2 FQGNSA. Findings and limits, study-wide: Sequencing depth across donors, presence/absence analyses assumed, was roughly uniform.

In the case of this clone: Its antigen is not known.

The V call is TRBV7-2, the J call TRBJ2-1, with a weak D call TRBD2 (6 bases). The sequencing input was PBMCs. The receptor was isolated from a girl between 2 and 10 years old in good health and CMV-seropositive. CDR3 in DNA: TGTGCCAGCAGCTTCCTCTTTATCGGGAGACAGCAGTTCTTC. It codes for CASSFLFIGRQQFF.